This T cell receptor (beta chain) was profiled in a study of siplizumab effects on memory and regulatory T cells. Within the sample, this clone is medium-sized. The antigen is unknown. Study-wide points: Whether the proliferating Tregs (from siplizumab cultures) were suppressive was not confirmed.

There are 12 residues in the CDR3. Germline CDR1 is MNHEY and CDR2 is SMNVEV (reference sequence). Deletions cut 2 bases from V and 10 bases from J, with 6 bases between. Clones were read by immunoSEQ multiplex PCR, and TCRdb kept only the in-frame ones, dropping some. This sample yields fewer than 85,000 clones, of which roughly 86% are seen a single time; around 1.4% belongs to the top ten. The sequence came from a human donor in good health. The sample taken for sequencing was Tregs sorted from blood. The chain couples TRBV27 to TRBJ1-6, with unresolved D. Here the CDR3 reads CASSLVGSPLHF. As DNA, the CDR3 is TGTGCCAGCAGTTTAGTGGGATCACCCCTCCACTTT.